Following are 10 T cell receptor beta chains from one sample sequenced in a study of shared clonotypes between healthy human individuals. The method was immunoSEQ multiplex PCR; TCRdb's version includes in-frame clones alone and lacks a portion of them. The sample has 1,400,000 or so clones, about 98.5% seen once. Sequences were obtained from naive CD4+ T cells sorted from blood. The sample's subset: CD45RA+ positively selected. These receptors all come from a man younger than 45 in good health.

The genes are TRBV28 and TRBJ2-6; 8 bases fit TRBD1. The germline gives CDR1 MDHEN, CDR2 SYDVKM. J gave up 5 bases and V 2 bases, and 11 bases lay outside the gene matches. This CDR3 contains 18 residues. CDR3: CASSLPGQGPLWANVLTF. The CDR3 DNA sequence: TGTGCCAGCAGTTTACCCGGACAGGGCCCACTCTGGGCCAACGTCCTGACTTTC.

This clone came up once. The chain couples TRBV18 to TRBJ2-1, with 10 bases fitting TRBD2. In germline, CDR1 is KGHSH, CDR2 LQKENI. After removal of 1 base from V and 6 bases from J, the junction contained 6 bases not matched to a gene. The CDR3 extends over 16 amino acids. The CDR3 spells CASSPQSLAGVNEQFF. In nucleotides, the CDR3 is TGTGCCAGCTCACCACAGAGCCTAGCGGGAGTCAATGAGCAGTTCTTC.

The V gene is TRBV30, the J gene TRBJ1-5, with 9 bases matching TRBD1. The length of the CDR3 is 14 residues. Germline V gene lookup returns CDR1 GTSNPN and CDR2 SVGIG (reference sequence). Trimming cost V 8 bases and J 1 base; bases outside gene matches: 6. The CDR3 DNA follows: TGTGCCCTTGCCGGGACAGGGAGCAATCAGCCCCAGCATTTT. Its protein product is CALAGTGSNQPQHF.

The CDR3, as DNA: TGTGCCAGCAGTAGGGACAGGGGAAGAGATACGCAGTATTTT. Translated, it gives CASSRDRGRDTQYF. The chain is built from TRBV2 and TRBJ2-3, with 10 bases identical to TRBD1. This CDR3 region has 14 residues. Germline V CDR1 and CDR2: SNHLY, FYNNEI. Trimming removed 5 bases from V and 5 bases from J; junction bases left unmatched: 4.

The V gene is TRBV28, the J gene TRBJ2-3; no reliable D call. V shed 2 bases and J shed 9 bases, with 6 bases lying between them. This CDR3 comprises 11 residues. Germline CDR1 reads MDHEN; CDR2 reads SYDVKM. CDR3 DNA sequence: TGTGCCAGCAGTTTACCCTCCACGCAGTATTTT. This gives the protein CASSLPSTQYF.

J is TRBJ1-1 and V is TRBV7-6; D is unclear. The CDR3 totals 14 residues. CDR1 and CDR2 (germline): SGHVS, FNYEAQ. V lost 4 bases and J 1 base, leaving 10 bases between the germline ends. The CDR3 sequence: CASSYSSANTEAFF. CDR3 DNA sequence: TGTGCCAGCAGCTATTCTTCGGCGAACACTGAAGCTTTCTTT. The full variable domain, with the rest looked up from reference TRBV7-6 and TRBJ1-1, is GAGVSQSPRYKVTKRGQDVALRCDPISGHVSLYWYRQALGQGPEFLTYFNYEAQQDKSGLPNDRFSAERPEGSISTLTIQRTEQRDSAMYRCASSYSSANTEAFFGQGTRLTVV.

CDR3 DNA sequence: TGTGCCAGCAGAGCAGGAATGCGAGTCTACGAGCAGTACTTC. It encodes CASRAGMRVYEQYF. The chain combines TRBV28 with TRBJ2-7; the D is unclear. Deletions cut 6 bases from V and 3 bases from J, with 15 bases between. This CDR3 comprises 14 residues. Germline V CDR1 and CDR2: MDHEN, SYDVKM.

The gene calls are TRBV5-4 and TRBJ2-2; D not resolved. CDR3 size: 13 residues. Germline CDR1 reads SGHNT; CDR2 reads YYREEE (reference sequence). V lost 4 bases, J lost 4 bases, and 8 bases lay in between. The CDR3 DNA reads as TGTGCCAGCAGCCGCTGGGGCACCGGGGAGCTGTTTTTT. Translation: CASSRWGTGELFF.

For this clone: The germline gene is not matched at one end of the junction; a read error may be the cause. The genes are TRBV7-7 and TRBJ2-1; 11 nucleotides align to TRBD2. CDR1 is SSHAT, CDR2 FNYEAQ, per germline (reference sequence). There are 16 residues in the CDR3. This CDR3 reads CASSTIAGGPDNEQFF. CDR3 DNA: TGTGCTAGCAGCACCATAGCGGGAGGGCCGGACAATGAGCAGTTCTTC.

J is TRBJ1-1 and V is TRBV27; D is unclear. CDR3 size: 13 residues. Between the trimmed V and J ends, which lost 5 bases and 1 base, there was a span of 8 bases. Germline lookup yields CDR1 MNHEY and CDR2 SMNVEV (reference sequence). The CDR3 is CASSHIKNTEAFF. The CDR3 nucleotides are TGTGCCAGCAGTCACATAAAGAACACTGAAGCTTTCTTT.